This T cell receptor beta chain was sequenced in a study of shared clonotypes between healthy human individuals. Study background: CD8 memory received one plate per donor, CD8 naive two, CD4 memory three and CD4 naive three. Findings of the study overall: Expectations were that clonotype sharing among donors would be affected by sequencing depth.

Every subset's genomic DNA went evenly onto several immunoSEQ plates. TCRdb keeps only in-frame clones here, not all; method: immunoSEQ multiplex PCR. The sample lists approximately 2.3 million clones; approximately 95% were seen once. Regarding this clone: Its cognate antigen is unknown.

The TCR sequence derives from a man younger than 35 in good health. Some clones in this sample may be carry-over from other donors' samples. The sequencing sample was made of naive CD4+ T cells from PBMCs. Subset specified: CD45RA+ positively selected.

Written as DNA, the CDR3 is TGTGCCAGCAGTCCCCGGGACAGTAGCAATCAGCCCCAGCATTTT. Residues: CASSPRDSSNQPQHF. The chain recombines TRBV6-5 with TRBJ1-5; 7 nucleotides agree with TRBD1. Germline CDR1 is MNHEY and CDR2 is SVGAGI. V shed 5 bases and J 0 bases; nucleotides not matched to a gene: 4. This CDR3 contains 15 residues.